This T cell receptor beta chain was sequenced in a study of blood T cell repertoires in COVID-19. At the level of the study: Acute and convalescent COVID-19 specimens originated in the United States, Italy and Spain.

Per the original data handling: Nucleated cell number was recorded as an estimate derived from reference gene primer amplification. The protocol was immunoSEQ multiplex PCR, while the TCRdb copy is restricted to in-frame clones and leaves out a portion. For V, J and clone size, that table is used; D and trimming come from the DNA. Of approximately 120,000 clones in the sample, approximately 90% were seen once. This CDR3 is 18 amino acids long. Germline CDR1 and CDR2: KGHDR and SFDVKD. With V trimmed by 3 bases and J by 7 bases, 13 bases remained unmatched. What was sequenced was peripheral blood. This TCR came from a man aged 50 or older with acute or convalescent COVID-19. This chain joins TRBV24-1 and TRBJ2-1; the match to TRBD2 covers 11 bases. CDR3 nucleotides: TGTGCCACCAGTGATCCCGGACTAGCGGGCTTCTTTGGGAATGAGCAGTTCTTC. Protein: CATSDPGLAGFFGNEQFF.